Listed here are 7 T cell receptor beta chains from one sample, sequenced in a study of T cells after somatic rescue of genetic block. Some clones are missing from TCRdb's copy, which holds only in-frame ones; the method was immunoSEQ multiplex PCR. The top ten clones hold 1.4% of a sample with roughly 120,000 clones, around 90% of them seen once. The source material was peripheral blood mononuclear cells (PBMCs). The receptors were sampled from a young woman.

The rearrangement links TRBV4-1 to TRBJ1-3; no firm D call. This CDR3 is 13 amino acids long. V was clipped by 5 bases and J by 8 bases, with 13 bases between them. Germline V gene sequence: CDR1 MGHRA, CDR2 YSYEKL. The CDR3 sequence is CASSTLGGDTIYF. The DNA of the CDR3 is TGCGCCAGCAGCACCCTGGGTGGGGACACCATATATTTT.

This rearrangement joins TRBV7-2 to TRBJ2-5; the D gene is possibly TRBD2 (7 bases). Germline assignment: CDR1 SGHTA and CDR2 FQGNSA. This CDR3 has 16 amino acids. The V end was cut by 3 bases, the J end by 0 bases, with 14 bases between. The CDR3 region is CASSLHRGAYQETQYF. For the CDR3, the DNA is TGTGCCAGCAGCTTGCATCGGGGGGCGTACCAAGAGACCCAGTACTTC.

The chain has TRBV7-9 and TRBJ2-3; 7 bases fit TRBD1. The trim removed 5 bases at V and 2 bases at J, leaving 7 bases unmatched. The germline V gene has CDR1 SEHNR and CDR2 FQNEAQ (reference sequence). This CDR3 is 15 amino acids long. The CDR3 nucleotides read TGTGCCAGCAGCAATCCGGGACAGTCCACAGATACGCAGTATTTT. The encoded protein is CASSNPGQSTDTQYF.

CDR3 amino acids: CASSLVSLGFEQYF. The CDR3 nucleotides are TGTGCCAGCAGCTTAGTGAGCCTCGGCTTCGAGCAGTACTTC. The J gene is TRBJ2-7, the V gene TRBV11-3; unclear D gene. The CDR3 loop spans 14 amino acids. The V and J ends lost 1 base and 6 bases respectively, with 13 bases between them. The germline V gene has CDR1 SGHNT and CDR2 YENEEA. Using reference TRBV11-3 and TRBJ2-7 for the parts outside the CDR3, the full variable domain is EAGVVQSPRYKIIEKKQPVAFWCNPISGHNTLYWYLQNLGQGPELLIRYENEEAVDDSQLPKDRFSAERLKGVDSTLKIQPAELGDSAVYLCASSLVSLGFEQYFGPGTRLTVT.

The chain links TRBV6-1 to TRBJ2-2; D assignment may be TRBD1 or TRBD2 (5 bases each). This CDR3 has 14 residues. Germline CDR1 and CDR2: MNHNS and SASEGT. V was pared by 6 bases and J by 2 bases, with 10 bases between. Written as DNA, the CDR3 is TGTGCCAGCAGGCCTGGGGGAAACACCGGGGAGCTGTTTTTT. Its translation is CASRPGGNTGELFF.

This clone has more than one count but fewer than ten. This chain uses TRBV2 with TRBJ1-5, with 8 bases aligning to TRBD1. Germline trimming cut 7 bases from V and 3 bases from J; bases unmatched to any gene: 5. The CDR3 has 14 residues. CDR1 is SNHLY, CDR2 FYNNEI, per germline. The DNA of the CDR3 is TGTGCCAGCAACGACAGGGGTTACAATCAGCCCCAGCATTTT. It codes for CASNDRGYNQPQHF.

V gene TRBV7-2 combines with J gene TRBJ2-2, with D hard to call. This CDR3 spans 13 amino acids. V dropped 2 bases and J dropped 2 bases, with 3 bases sitting between them. Germline V lookup: CDR1 SGHTA, CDR2 FQGNSA. CDR3 nucleotide sequence: TGTGCCAGCAGCTTATACAACACCGGGGAGCTGTTTTTT. The encoded protein is CASSLYNTGELFF.